Presented here are 18 T cell receptor beta chains from one specimen sequenced in a study of T cell repertoires in cytomegalovirus infection. TCRdb fed the reads into MiXCR, producing one record per CDR3 protein. This sample has about 490,000 distinct CDR3 sequences, with 16% found just once. The material sequenced was CD8+ T cells from PBMCs. The receptors were gathered from a human donor in good health (CMV status not recorded). Some clones in this sample may be carry-over from other donors' samples.

There are a few counts of this clonotype. V and J are TRBV9 and TRBJ1-1; D perhaps matches TRBD1 (6 bases). With 4 bases removed from V and 3 bases from J, the gap between germline ends came to 13 bases. The germline V gene has CDR1 SGDLS and CDR2 YYNGEE. The CDR3 runs 14 residues. As DNA, the CDR3 is TGTGCCAGCAGCCCTCGAGGGGGGGACACTGAAGCTTTCTTT. It codes for CASSPRGGDTEAFF.

This clonotype came up many times. The chain employs TRBV12-5 and TRBJ2-1; 11 bases are shared with TRBD2. The ends lost 3 bases at V and 3 bases at J; junction bases unmatched: 7. The CDR3 has 17 residues. The germline V gene has CDR1 LGHNT and CDR2 FRNRAP. CDR3 in DNA: TGTGCTAGTGGTTTCACCCCCGGACTAGCGGGCTACAATGAGCAGTTCTTC. It is translated as CASGFTPGLAGYNEQFF.

This clonotype was recorded many times. CDR3 loop: CASRGITEAFF. The CDR3 nucleotides read TGTGCCAGCAGGGGGATAACTGAAGCTTTCTTT. V and J are TRBV6-1 and TRBJ1-1, with unresolved D. V was trimmed by 6 bases and J by 5 bases, leaving 7 bases between them. The CDR3 runs 11 residues. Germline CDR1 and CDR2: MNHNS and SASEGT.

This clonotype was seen only a few times. The chain recombines TRBV29-1 with TRBJ1-2; 8 bases are a match to TRBD1. This CDR3 is 13 amino acids long. V lost 7 bases and J lost 4; bases outside the gene matches: 8. Germline assignment: CDR1 SQVTM and CDR2 ANQGSEA. The DNA for the CDR3 is TGCAGCGCCCCGGGACAGGAGAGCTATGGCTACACCTTC. It yields the protein CSAPGQESYGYTF.

The chain has TRBV19 and TRBJ1-2; D is uncertain. The V end lost 3 bases, the J end lost 3 bases, and 17 bases lay between the germline ends. CDR3 length equals 16 residues. Germline CDR1 reads LNHDA; CDR2 reads SQIVND (reference sequence). The CDR3 nucleotides are TGTGCCAGTAGTATGAGTGAAGGACCGGGAGACTATGGCTACACCTTC. This codes for CASSMSEGPGDYGYTF. The full variable domain, completed using reference TRBV19 and TRBJ1-2, is DGGITQSPKYLFRKEGQNVTLSCEQNLNHDAMYWYRQDPGQGLRLIYYSQIVNDFQKGDIAEGYSVSREKKESFPLTVTSAQKNPTAFYLCASSMSEGPGDYGYTFGSGTRLTVV.

This chain links TRBV25-1 with TRBJ2-1; D might be TRBD1 or TRBD2, each matching 5 bases. The CDR3 is 14 residues long. Germline CDR1 and CDR2: MGHDK and SYGVNS. With 1 base removed from V and 10 bases from J, the gap between germline ends came to 14 bases. The CDR3 region is CASSESRGAAEQFF. CDR3 sequence (DNA): TGTGCCAGCAGTGAATCCCGAGGGGCCGCCGAGCAGTTCTTC.

This clonotype has just a few counts. The J gene is TRBJ2-7, the V gene TRBV10-3, with D tentatively TRBD2 (6 bases). Trimming shortened V by 8 bases and J by 1 base, and 18 bases separated the two germline ends. Germline V gives CDR1 ENHRY, CDR2 SYGVKD. The CDR3 runs to 15 residues. The CDR3 spells CAIGYRDSNSYEQYF. The CDR3 bases are TGTGCCATCGGTTACCGGGACTCCAATTCCTACGAGCAGTACTTC.

Notes on this clonotype: A much larger clone is a single base away; this may be a read error. Since the CDR3 does not end with the conserved phenylalanine or tryptophan, this likely comes from a read error. The chain employs TRBV2 and TRBJ2-1; the match to TRBD2 covers 13 bases. The V gene's germline CDR1 is SNHLY and CDR2 FYNNEI. V shed 5 bases, J shed 9 bases, and the junction held 7 bases outside the gene matches. CDR3 size: 15 residues. CDR3 sequence (DNA): TGTGCCAGCAGTCTCGGGACTAGCGGGATCAGTGAGCAGTTCTTA. Its protein product is CASSLGTSGISEQFL.

The chain uses TRBV5-1 and TRBJ1-2, with 11 bases fitting TRBD1. CDR3 length equals 17 residues. Germline CDR1 SGHRS, CDR2 YFSETQ. With 3 bases clipped from V and 8 bases from J, the junction kept 15 bases outside the gene matches. In DNA, the CDR3 is TGCGCCAGCAGCTCCGAACGGGACAGGGGGAGGTCGGCAGGCTACACCTTC. Protein product: CASSSERDRGRSAGYTF.

This chain uses TRBV5-4 with TRBJ2-5; 15 nucleotides match TRBD2. The CDR3 has 17 amino acids. Germline lookup yields CDR1 SGHNT and CDR2 YYREEE (reference sequence). Germline trimming cut 2 bases from V and 4 bases from J; bases unmatched to any gene: 6. The CDR3 coding sequence is TGTGCCAGCAGCTTAGGACTAGCGGGGGGGTATAGAGAGACCCAGTACTTC. Protein product: CASSLGLAGGYRETQYF.

The V call is TRBV19, the J call TRBJ1-5; D unclear. Germline assignment: CDR1 LNHDA and CDR2 SQIVND (reference sequence). V lost 3 bases, J lost 5 bases, and 8 bases lay in between. This CDR3 has 13 amino acids. CDR3 sequence reads: CASSIFGDQPQHF. The DNA of the CDR3 is TGTGCCAGTAGTATCTTCGGGGATCAGCCCCAGCATTTT.

This clonotype was found many times. The V gene is TRBV10-3, the J gene TRBJ1-1, with 7 bases matching TRBD1. The CDR3 sequence is 15 residues long. V shed 10 bases and J 5 bases; nucleotides not matched to a gene: 16. The germline gives CDR1 ENHRY, CDR2 SYGVKD. CDR3 protein: CASHPPLTGMTEAFF. The CDR3 DNA is TGTGCCAGCCATCCACCCTTGACAGGGATGACTGAAGCTTTCTTT.

This clonotype was picked up many times. V gene TRBV7-6 combines with J gene TRBJ1-4, with a weak D call TRBD1 (6 bases). V lost 3 bases to trimming and J lost 0 bases, with 14 bases between them. This CDR3 has 17 amino acids. Germline V gives CDR1 SGHVS, CDR2 FNYEAQ. CDR3 amino acids: CASSFQGRGTTNEKLFF. The CDR3 region has the DNA TGTGCCAGCAGCTTCCAGGGCAGGGGAACAACTAATGAAAAACTGTTTTTT.

This clonotype was detected only a few times. The chain carries TRBV27 and TRBJ1-5, with 8 bases lining up with TRBD1. After removal of 5 bases from V and 3 bases from J, the junction contained 15 bases not matched to a gene. The CDR3 spans 18 residues. The V gene's germline CDR1 is MNHEY and CDR2 SMNVEV (reference sequence). CDR3 bases: TGTGCCAGCAGTCTCGACGGACAGGGAAGGAGAAACAATCAGCCCCAGCATTTT. Amino acid sequence: CASSLDGQGRRNNQPQHF.

Many counts were recorded for this clonotype. The J gene is TRBJ1-1, the V gene TRBV4-1; D remains unclear. Deletions cut 1 base from V and 1 base from J, with 7 bases between. There are 14 residues in the CDR3. Per the germline V gene, CDR1 is MGHRA and CDR2 is YSYEKL. The CDR3 spells CASSQVGRNTEAFF. The CDR3 bases are TGCGCCAGCAGCCAAGTAGGCCGGAACACTGAAGCTTTCTTT.

The chain joins TRBV20-1 to TRBJ2-7, with 13 bases aligning to TRBD2. This CDR3 has 15 residues. Trimming at V came to 6 bases and at J to 6 bases, leaving 11 bases not matched to a gene. The germline gives CDR1 DFQATT, CDR2 SNEGSKA (reference sequence). The CDR3 sequence is CSASGTSGTLSEQYF. DNA of the CDR3: TGCAGTGCGTCCGGGACTAGCGGGACCTTGTCCGAGCAGTACTTC.

This clonotype was detected only a few times. The chain uses TRBV20-1 and TRBJ2-7; 9 nucleotides align to TRBD1. Germline-derived CDR1 and CDR2 are DFQATT and SNEGSKA (reference sequence). The V gene end was trimmed by 6 bases and the J gene end by 5 bases; junction bases not matched to a gene: 5. This CDR3 is built from 12 residues. Here the CDR3 DNA reads TGCAGTGCAGGGACAGGGTCAGACGAGCAGTACTTC. Amino acid sequence: CSAGTGSDEQYF.

This chain uses TRBV28 with TRBJ1-3; D is ambiguous. This CDR3 has 15 residues. Germline V gene sequence: CDR1 MDHEN, CDR2 SYDVKM. Trimming stripped 5 bases from V and 7 bases from J, with 18 bases between. The DNA of the CDR3 is TGTGCCAGCAGTCTACATCAGGACTTTGGGAACACCATATATTTT. As protein: CASSLHQDFGNTIYF.